The clone carrying this T cell receptor beta chain was recorded at least ten times. The antigen remains undetermined. TCR libraries were built in bulk with a published protocol and specific TCR primers. One entry per CDR3 protein results from TCRdb running MiXCR on the PCR reads. The data hold under 350,000 distinct CDR3 sequences, with 24% observed a single time. This entry is derived from a study of molecular identifiers for immune sequencing clone quantification. Whole-study context: In replicates, RNA from approximately 22,000 or 94,000 naive CD8 cells was split five ways, four sequenced.

V gave up 3 bases and J gave up 6 bases, with 8 bases separating them. The CDR3 is made up of 12 amino acids. CDR1 is LGHDT and CDR2 is YNNKEL in the germline V gene (reference sequence). Naive CD8 library inputs spanned about 19,000 to 1,000,000 sorted cells and 10%, 30% or 50% RNA. Notes on the study in general: In naive cells, under 1% of molecules belonged to clones above 20 RNA copies, against over 98% in effector cells.

Source material: naive CD8+ T cells from blood, with Jurkat cell RNA spiked in. Subset specified: FACS-sorted CD8+CD4-CCR7+CD45RA+ naive T cells. The sequence was obtained from a human donor in good health. Some libraries in this study had Jurkat cell RNA spiked in. The V call is TRBV3-1, the J call TRBJ1-1; perhaps TRBD1 as D (5 bases). The CDR3 here is CASSHGGAEAFF. The DNA for the CDR3 is TGTGCCAGCAGCCATGGGGGGGCTGAAGCTTTCTTT. Drawing the rest from reference TRBV3-1 and TRBJ1-1, the complete variable domain is DTAVSQTPKYLVTQMGNDKSIKCEQNLGHDTMYWYKQDSKKFLKIMFSYNNKELIINETVPNRFSPKSPDKAHLNLHINSLELGDSAVYFCASSHGGAEAFFGQGTRLTVV.